This record covers a single T cell receptor (beta chain). Its matching antigen is unknown. This CDR3 is 18 amino acids long. V lost 3 bases to trimming and J lost 0 bases; unmatched junction nucleotides: 11. Germline lookup yields CDR1 LGHNA and CDR2 YSLEER. Generated by immunoSEQ multiplex PCR, the TCRdb table keeps only in-frame clones and is missing some. This table holds about 40,000 clones, around 86% found once. The data belong to a study of T cells in localized non-small cell lung cancer. General observations from the study: It was uninvolved adjacent lung that showed the highest T cell clonality, exceeding tumor.

This rearrangement joins TRBV4-3 to TRBJ1-3, with 7 bases fitting TRBD1. This clonotype originated in a man aged 18 to 50 with stage I lung adenocarcinoma. This specimen consisted of peripheral blood, obtained before any cancer treatment. Here the CDR3 DNA reads TGCGCCAGCAGCCAGTTCGCCGGGACAGATCCCTCTGGAAACACCATATATTTT. Protein sequence: CASSQFAGTDPSGNTIYF.